One sample yielded the 9 T cell receptor beta chains listed below, sequenced in a study of blood T cell repertoires in COVID-19 (dated by TCRdb to about 2020). The library was obtained by the immunoSEQ multiplex PCR assay. Imported from immuneACCESS, the table was reduced by TCRdb to in-frame sequences with V and J called. These copies leave out some clones; in studies compared against another copy, an unresolved V gene accounts for under half, and the cause of the remainder is not known. This sample is represented by some 290,000 clones; about 88% of them were singletons. The ten largest account for about 11% of the sample. Sequencing was performed on peripheral blood. The receptors come from a woman aged 25 to 39 with COVID-19, enrolled during active disease.

J is TRBJ2-1 and V is TRBV19, with 10 bases lining up with TRBD2. V was pared by 3 bases and J by 4 bases, with 3 bases of the junction left unmatched. CDR3 length: 15 residues. Germline CDR1 and CDR2: LNHDA and SQIVND (reference sequence). DNA for the CDR3: TGTGCCAGTAGTATGGGTAGCGGGAGGTACAATGAGCAGTTCTTC. Its protein product is CASSMGSGRYNEQFF.

This chain connects TRBV2 to TRBJ2-7; tentatively, D is TRBD2 (6 bases). Trimming left V 3 bases short and J 0 bases short, with 12 bases between. The germline V gene encodes CDR1 SNHLY and CDR2 FYNNEI. The CDR3 contains 15 residues. Here the CDR3 DNA reads TGTGCCAGCAGTGAGGGGGACGGGAGCTCCTACGAGCAGTACTTC. Translation gives CASSEGDGSSYEQYF.

This chain uses TRBV7-9 with TRBJ1-4, with 7 bases that match TRBD1. J was trimmed by 7 bases and V by 5 bases; bases with no gene match: 7. Germline V gene sequence: CDR1 SEHNR, CDR2 FQNEAQ (reference sequence). The CDR3 has 14 residues. The CDR3, as DNA: TGTGCCAGCAGCGAAACAGGGGTTACTGAAAAACTGTTTTTT. Protein sequence: CASSETGVTEKLFF.

The chain carries TRBV3-1 (or the pseudogene TRBV3-2) and TRBJ1-6; 9 nucleotides line up with TRBD1. Germline CDR1 is LGHDT and CDR2 is YNNKEL (reference sequence). Unmatched junction bases numbered 17, after V lost 3 bases and J lost 11 bases. The CDR3 has 18 amino acids. CDR3 nucleotides: TGTGCCAGCAGCCATCCCTTAGGGACAGGGAGTCCATTTGCACCCCTCCACTTT. Its protein product is CASSHPLGTGSPFAPLHF.

This rearrangement joins TRBV24-1 to TRBJ2-3, with a possible D match to TRBD2 (5 bases). The CDR3 has 15 residues. Germline-derived CDR1 and CDR2 are KGHDR and SFDVKD. Trimming removed 9 bases from V and 2 bases from J, with 17 bases in between. CDR3 loop: CATSSRGPNTDTQYF. CDR3 bases: TGTGCCACCTCAAGTAGAGGGCCCAACACAGATACGCAGTATTTT.

The chain links TRBV6-5 to TRBJ1-1; unclear D gene. The CDR3 extends over 15 amino acids. CDR1 MNHEY and CDR2 SVGAGI come from the germline V gene. V was shortened by 8 bases and J by 1 base, with 17 bases between the two germline ends. The chain's CDR3 is CASVRAGEANTEAFF. For the CDR3, the DNA is TGTGCCAGCGTGCGGGCCGGGGAAGCGAACACTGAAGCTTTCTTT.

The CDR3, as DNA: TGCGCCAGCAGCCAAATCCTAAGCGGGAGAGGATATACGCAGTATTTT. Translation: CASSQILSGRGYTQYF. The V gene is TRBV4-3, the J gene TRBJ2-3, with TRBD2 matching 8 bases. The CDR3 has 16 amino acids. Germline lookup yields CDR1 LGHNA and CDR2 YSLEER. V lost 2 bases, J lost 7 bases, and 11 bases stayed unmatched.

This chain uses TRBV4-1 with TRBJ2-7; the match to TRBD1 covers 11 bases. The CDR3 runs 15 residues. Germline lookup yields CDR1 MGHRA and CDR2 YSYEKL. J lost 1 base, V lost 4 bases, and 3 bases had no gene match. CDR3 sequence (DNA): TGCGCCAGCAGCCGCGGACAGGGGGCATCCTACGAGCAGTACTTC. Amino acids: CASSRGQGASYEQYF.

The chain uses TRBV5-4 and TRBJ1-6, with TRBD1 matching over 9 bases. Looked up from germline, CDR1 is SGHNT and CDR2 is YYREEE (reference sequence). The CDR3 totals 15 residues. Losses at the gene ends were 4 bases for V and 8 bases for J; bases not matched to a gene: 7. The CDR3 is CASSKTGGRDSPLHF. The CDR3 DNA follows: TGTGCCAGCAGCAAAACAGGGGGCAGAGATTCACCCCTCCACTTT. The full variable domain, with the rest looked up from reference TRBV5-4 and TRBJ1-6, is ETGVTQSPTHLIKTRGQQVTLRCSSQSGHNTVSWYQQALGQGPQFIFQYYREEENGRGNFPPRFSGLQFPNYSSELNVNALELDDSALYLCASSKTGGRDSPLHFGNGTRLTVT.